The present entry profiles one T cell receptor beta chain with its context. There is no known antigen for this receptor. Nothing much larger sits one base from this clone, and base qualities are not available. The data derive from a study of shared clonotypes between healthy human individuals (dated by TCRdb to 2018 to 2021). Background for the entire study: The cohort comprised a couple of women and a few men aged 18 to 49 years. To increase sequencing depth and limit assay-specific biases, different laboratories used diverse techniques to prepare libraries and sequence TCR repertoires. Leukapheresis yielded between about 0.8 and 9.5 billion PBMCs per donor. For each donor, CD4 naive and CD4 memory were each given three plates, CD8 naive was given two plates, and CD8 memory was given one plate. The study deeply sequenced blood TCR repertoires of several healthy adults to estimate repertoire size and the extent of clonotype sharing between individuals. Here is what the overall study found, with its caveats: Sampling was limited to blood, and TCR repertoires in tissue likely differ from TCR repertoires in blood. Higher generation probabilities were observed for clonotypes shared by all four sorted-subset donors than for non-shared clonotypes. Even with the large sequencing depth, rarefaction of the sorted-subset datasets indicated that sequencing was incomplete. Naive subsets generally had larger estimated clonotype richness than memory subsets. Across a handful of donors, roughly 5.4% of naive CD4, roughly 3.3% of naive CD8, under 2.5% of memory CD4, and over 0.35% of memory CD8 clonotypes were shared. Based on pairwise subsampling, the degree of clonotype sharing among donors was expected to be affected by sequencing depth. The genetic and exposure-history diversity represented was limited by the small number of donors.

TCR CDR3 regions were amplified from genomic DNA by multiplex PCR using the deep immunoSEQ assay. Extracted genomic DNA from each cell subset was spread evenly across all wells of several immunoSEQ 96-well plates, with each plate serving as a replicate. Each replicate PCR for sorted subsets received about 210 ng genomic DNA, equal to roughly 33,000 T cell genomes. Purified libraries were measured with a Qubit 3.0 fluorometer, size-checked on a Bioanalyzer 2100, and measured again with the KAPA Library Quantification kit. A separate single-read 150-cycle Illumina NextSeq 550 flow cell was used to sequence each immunoSEQ 96-well plate. The original methods were these. Because the immunoSEQ output held only junctional sequences and lacked quality scores, the filtering could not match the filtering applied to full-length reads. To assign V/J genes and CDR3, sequences were annotated against IMGT germline references using PyIR, a Python wrapper for IgBLAST v1.9. Reads were removed for weak V/J assignments (E-value above 1e-6), missing CDR3, stop codons, out-of-frame junctions, or ambiguous translated residues. V3J clonotypes were defined as sequences sharing an identical inferred V gene, J gene, and CDR3 amino acid sequence. Percentage overlap between repertoires was calculated by dividing the number of shared unique clonotypes by the size of the smaller repertoire. Three approaches were used to assess repertoire richness: RTK rarefaction, the Chao1 estimator, and Recon v2.1 estimates of unobserved clonotypes. OLGA was used to compute generation probabilities for all TCRbeta clonotypes that the gDNA method yielded from a few donors. TCRdb's version of the immuneACCESS table is confined to in-frame rearrangements and falls short of the full clone set. An unresolved V gene accounts for under half of the shortfall where checked; the remainder is of unknown origin. The D gene and trimming were derived from the DNA, and the V and J assignments and clone size from that table. Across this sample there are approximately 1.5 million clones, with approximately 98% seen only once. The ten most abundant clones make up around 0.47% of the sample.

The CDR3, cysteine through phenylalanine, is 13 amino acids long. Only the CDR3 portion is preserved as DNA: 39 bases, with reading frame beginning at the first base. The germline V gene (reference sequence) gives CDR1 as GTSNPN and CDR2 as SVGIG. A distance of 8 bases separates the germline ends of V and J, which lose 0 bases and 6 bases respectively. Donors were healthy HIV-negative adults with no recently reported acute infections or vaccinations. Only Caucasian adults living in Nashville, Tennessee, USA were represented among the donors. Magnetic negative selection was used to enrich CD4+ T cells, after which naive cells were positively selected on CD45RA and the negative fraction became the memory subset. Blood was obtained by leukapheresis, after which PBMCs were separated by Ficoll-Histopaque density gradient centrifugation and cryopreserved in liquid nitrogen vapor phase. Purity and quantity of every magnetically sorted T cell population were checked by analytical flow cytometry. Each sorted fraction had its genomic DNA isolated and then quantified by UV absorbance on a Nanodrop 2000c.

The clonotype comes from a young man in good health. This receptor chain uses TRBV30 and TRBJ1-4; confidence is insufficient to name the D gene. Sequences were obtained from naive CD4+ T cells sorted from blood. The sample's cell subset or site label, decoded: CD45RA+ positively selected. In nucleotides, the sequence is TGTGCCTGGAGTGTACTCCCGGATGAAAAACTGTTTTTT. It specifies CAWSVLPDEKLFF.